These 21 T cell receptor beta chains were all obtained from the same sample, sequenced in a study of vaccination and CD4 T cells after COVID-19. The antigens these receptors bind are not known. Noted treatment: roughly 11-day PBMC culture with coronavirus spike peptide pools or control peptides (ViraFEST assay). The unexposed donor's CD4+ T cells were collected before the COVID-19 pandemic (2011-2018). The Oncomine TCR Beta short-read assay sequenced DNA from cultured CD4+ T cells. Investigators isolated genomic DNA from cultured CD4+ T cells. A single record per CDR3 protein comes from TCRdb applying MiXCR to the PCR reads. The sample holds some 10,000 distinct CDR3 sequences, about 39% seen once. The source material was CD4+ T cells from blood, cultured in vitro. Receptor source: a human donor in good health.

The chain links TRBV7-2 to TRBJ2-3; D unclear. The CDR3 is made up of 13 amino acids. Trimming stripped 4 bases from V and 4 bases from J, with 9 bases between. The germline CDR1 and CDR2 sequences are SGHTA and FQGNSA. CDR3: CASSSPVADTQYF. The CDR3 bases are TGTGCCAGCAGCTCACCCGTTGCAGATACGCAGTATTTT.

The CDR3 nucleotides are TGTGCCAGCAGCTTAGGTAGGGTCGGAACCTATGGCTACACCTTC. Protein: CASSLGRVGTYGYTF. The V and J genes are TRBV7-2 and TRBJ1-2; no clear D gene. Trimming stripped 1 base from V and 4 bases from J, with 13 bases between. This CDR3 is built from 15 residues. The germline V gene encodes CDR1 SGHTA and CDR2 FQGNSA. The full variable domain, rest sourced from reference TRBV7-2 and TRBJ1-2, is GAGVSQSPSNKVTEKGKDVELRCDPISGHTALYWYRQSLGQGLEFLIYFQGNSAPDKSGLPSDRFSAERTGGSVSTLTIQRTQQEDSAVYLCASSLGRVGTYGYTFGSGTRLTVV.

This clonotype was observed a few times. The rearrangement links TRBV6-2 or TRBV6-3 to TRBJ2-3; 10 positions agree with TRBD1. The V gene end was trimmed by 4 bases and the J gene end by 6 bases; junction bases not matched to a gene: 10. Germline V gene sequence: CDR1 MNHEY, CDR2 SVGEGT. The CDR3 is made up of 16 amino acids. This CDR3 reads CASSWGPGQGKDTQYF. The CDR3 coding sequence is TGTGCCAGCAGTTGGGGACCGGGACAGGGGAAGGATACGCAGTATTTT.

The chain employs TRBV7-2 and TRBJ2-3; no definite D call. The CDR3 contains 15 residues. The germline CDR1 and CDR2 sequences are SGHTA and FQGNSA. V dropped 1 base and J dropped 0 bases, with 8 bases sitting between them. CDR3 loop: CASSLVQISTDTQYF. DNA for the CDR3: TGTGCCAGCAGCTTAGTACAGATTAGCACAGATACGCAGTATTTT.

By share, this clonotype counts as medium-sized (0.01 to 0.1%). The V and J genes are TRBV15 and TRBJ1-6; D gene unclear. The CDR3 has 13 amino acids. Trimming left V 6 bases short and J 12 bases short, with 15 bases between. Germline V gives CDR1 LNHNV, CDR2 YYDKDF (reference sequence). The CDR3 DNA reads TGTGCCACCAGAACAGCGAGGGTTGGACCCCTCCACTTT. As protein: CATRTARVGPLHF.

V is TRBV6-1 and J is TRBJ2-1; 9 bases match TRBD2. With V trimmed by 2 bases and J by 3 bases, 11 bases remained unmatched. The CDR3 extends over 18 amino acids. Germline V lookup: CDR1 MNHNS, CDR2 SASEGT. CDR3 bases: TGTGCCAGCAGTGAAAGGGAACCGACTAGCGGACTCTACAATGAGCAGTTCTTC. Translating gives CASSEREPTSGLYNEQFF.

The chain couples TRBV27 to TRBJ1-5; 10 positions agree with TRBD1. J gave up 3 bases and V 5 bases, and 13 bases lay outside the gene matches. CDR3 length equals 18 residues. Germline CDR1 and CDR2: MNHEY and SMNVEV (reference sequence). The CDR3 DNA reads TGTGCCAGCAGTGGAAGGGACAGGGGTAATAGAAACAATCAGCCCCAGCATTTT. Encoded protein: CASSGRDRGNRNNQPQHF.

V and J are TRBV4-2 and TRBJ2-2; 7 bases are shared with TRBD2. With V trimmed by 4 bases and J by 4 bases, 3 bases remained unmatched. Germline V gene lookup returns CDR1 LGHNA and CDR2 YNFKEQ. The CDR3 covers 14 residues. CDR3 DNA sequence: TGTGCCAGCAGCCCGGGACTATCCACCGGGGAGCTGTTTTTT. Translated, it gives CASSPGLSTGELFF.

CDR3 residues: CASSTPREAGYNEQFF. DNA for the CDR3: TGTGCCAGTAGTACTCCCCGGGAGGCTGGCTACAATGAGCAGTTCTTC. The rearrangement links TRBV19 to TRBJ2-1; 7 bases are shared with TRBD2. The CDR3 is 16 residues long. The V segment lost 4 bases and the J segment 3 bases; nucleotides outside the gene matches: 9. In germline, CDR1 is LNHDA, CDR2 SQIVND (reference sequence). The full variable domain, in which reference TRBV19 and TRBJ2-1 provide the parts outside the CDR3, is DGGITQSPKYLFRKEGQNVTLSCEQNLNHDAMYWYRQDPGQGLRLIYYSQIVNDFQKGDIAEGYSVSREKKESFPLTVTSAQKNPTAFYLCASSTPREAGYNEQFFGPGTRLTVL.

The gene calls are TRBV5-6 and TRBJ2-1; no reliable D call. This CDR3 spans 11 amino acids. V was pared by 2 bases and J by 9 bases, with 6 bases between. Germline V gene sequence: CDR1 SGHDT, CDR2 YYEEEE. As DNA, the CDR3 is TGTGCCAGCAGCTTTAGTACTGAGCAGTTCTTC. The encoded protein is CASSFSTEQFF.

This rearrangement joins TRBV11-1 to TRBJ1-1; the D is unclear. V lost 1 base and J 4 bases, leaving 7 bases between the germline ends. Per germline, CDR1 SGHAT and CDR2 FQDESV (reference sequence). This CDR3 is built from 13 residues. The CDR3 bases are TGTGCCAGCAGCTTAGGTCAGGTCACTGAAGCTTTCTTT. Protein product: CASSLGQVTEAFF.

This chain connects TRBV7-2 to TRBJ1-5; the D is unclear. Trimming cost V 5 bases and J 5 bases, with 10 bases left between them. This CDR3 region has 13 residues. CDR1 and CDR2 (germline): SGHTA, FQGNSA. CDR3: CASSPDMDQPQHF. CDR3 in DNA: TGTGCCAGCAGCCCCGACATGGATCAGCCCCAGCATTTT. Full variable domain (remainder filled in from reference TRBV7-2 and TRBJ1-5): GAGVSQSPSNKVTEKGKDVELRCDPISGHTALYWYRQSLGQGLEFLIYFQGNSAPDKSGLPSDRFSAERTGGSVSTLTIQRTQQEDSAVYLCASSPDMDQPQHFGDGTRLSIL.

This chain links TRBV6-2 or TRBV6-3 with TRBJ2-1; perhaps TRBD2 as D (5 bases). With 6 bases removed from V and 0 bases from J, the gap between germline ends came to 9 bases. There are 14 residues in the CDR3. CDR1 is MNHEY, CDR2 SVGEGT, per germline. As DNA, the CDR3 is TGTGCCAGCAGCCCAGCGGTCTCCTACAATGAGCAGTTCTTC. It is translated as CASSPAVSYNEQFF.

A few counts support this clonotype. V gene TRBV1 combines with J gene TRBJ2-4; the table's D call of TRBD1 was not tested on the DNA. TRBV1 is listed as a pseudogene. The CDR3 has 17 amino acids. CDR3 sequence: CTSSRILVAGAKNIQYF. CDR3 in DNA: TGCACCAGCAGCCGAATCCTGGTAGCCGGGGCCAAAAACATTCAGTACTTC.

V gene TRBV20-1 combines with J gene TRBJ2-7; perhaps TRBD2 as D (6 bases). The CDR3 is made up of 14 amino acids. Trimming removed 5 bases from V and 7 bases from J, with 21 bases in between. Germline V gene data show CDR1 as DFQATT and CDR2 as SNEGSKA (reference sequence). The CDR3 bases are TGCAGTGCTTCCTGGGGGACGGGAGTGAGGGAGCAGTACTTC. This sequence encodes CSASWGTGVREQYF.

A few counts support this clonotype. The CDR3 DNA follows: TGTGCCAGCAGTTTAACCGGGACTAGCGGGAGGGCCCTCGCATCCTACGAGCAGTACTTC. This gives the protein CASSLTGTSGRALASYEQYF. The rearrangement links TRBV28 to TRBJ2-7, with 16 nucleotides matching TRBD2. This CDR3 has 20 amino acids. Germline CDR1 is MDHEN and CDR2 is SYDVKM. Trimming at V came to 2 bases and at J to 1 base, leaving 11 bases not matched to a gene.

This chain connects TRBV7-8 to TRBJ2-7; D gene ambiguous. Trimming removed 7 bases at V and 1 base at J, with 11 bases between. This CDR3 region has 13 residues. The germline CDR1 and CDR2 sequences are SGHVS and FQNEAQ. This CDR3 is CASTSLGSYEQYF. The CDR3 DNA reads TGTGCCAGCACCTCCCTGGGTTCCTACGAGCAGTACTTC. Based on the CDR3 plus reference TRBV7-8 and TRBJ2-7, the full variable domain is GAGVSQSPRYKVAKRGQDVALRCDPISGHVSLFWYQQALGQGPEFLTYFQNEAQLDKSGLPSDRFFAERPEGSVSTLKIQRTQQEDSAVYLCASTSLGSYEQYFGPGTRLTVT.

The chain has TRBV15 and TRBJ1-1, with unresolved D. V was shortened by 2 bases and J by 7 bases, with 11 bases between the two germline ends. Germline CDR1 LNHNV, CDR2 YYDKDF (reference sequence). The CDR3 extends over 13 amino acids. In DNA, the CDR3 is TGTGCCACCAGCAGAACCTTTACCGGTGAAGCTTTCTTT. Protein sequence: CATSRTFTGEAFF.

The sample holds a few counts of this clonotype. The chain links TRBV2 to TRBJ2-1, with no clear D. The CDR3 covers 15 residues. CDR1 is SNHLY and CDR2 is FYNNEI in the germline V gene. Deletions cut 3 bases from V and 6 bases from J, with 15 bases between. CDR3 sequence reads: CASSDNLVFGNEQFF. CDR3 bases: TGTGCCAGCAGTGATAACCTGGTATTTGGCAATGAGCAGTTCTTC.

This sequence joins TRBV29-1 and TRBJ1-6; 7 nucleotides agree with TRBD1. The ends lost 4 bases at V and 7 bases at J; junction bases unmatched: 4. The CDR3 is made up of 13 amino acids. Germline CDR1 and CDR2: SQVTM and ANQGSEA. As DNA, the CDR3 is TGCAGCGTTGGGGGGACAGAGAATTCACCCCTCCACTTT. It encodes CSVGGTENSPLHF.

The chain recombines TRBV6-2 or TRBV6-3 with TRBJ2-5, with TRBD1 as a possible D gene (6 bases). Deletions cut 9 bases from V and 6 bases from J, with 20 bases between. The germline CDR1 and CDR2 sequences are MNHEY and SVGEGT. The CDR3 is made up of 14 amino acids. DNA of the CDR3: TGTGCCAGTTCAGGGGTATCGGCCCTAAAGACCCAGTACTTC. It encodes CASSGVSALKTQYF.